Below, 16 T cell receptor beta chains from the same sample are listed, as sequenced in a study of cytomegalovirus exposure and HLA in healthy donors. Libraries were prepared by immunoSEQ multiplex PCR; TCRdb keeps only in-frame clonotypes and omits some of them. This sample has about 260,000 clones; 90% occur once, and the top ten carry under 4%. Sequencing input: PBMCs. These receptors were obtained from a woman in her twenties or thirties in good health and CMV-seronegative.

J is TRBJ2-7 and V is TRBV5-6; the D gene is possibly TRBD1 (6 bases). There are 15 residues in the CDR3. Germline assignment: CDR1 SGHDT and CDR2 YYEEEE. V dropped 3 bases and J dropped 6 bases, with 19 bases sitting between them. The CDR3 DNA reads TGTGCCAGCAGCTCCAGCACAGGGTATATTTCCGAGCAGTACTTC. As protein: CASSSSTGYISEQYF. The entire variable domain, with the rest obtained from reference TRBV5-6 and TRBJ2-7, is as follows: DAGVTQSPTHLIKTRGQQVTLRCSPKSGHDTVSWYQQALGQGPQFIFQYYEEEERQRGNFPDRFSGHQFPNYSSELNVNALLLGDSALYLCASSSSTGYISEQYFGPGTRLTVT.

This rearrangement joins TRBV10-2 to TRBJ2-1; D may be TRBD2 (5 bases). The germline gives CDR1 WSHSY, CDR2 SAAADI. The CDR3 has 15 residues. Trimming stripped 2 bases from V and 0 bases from J, with 8 bases between. CDR3 amino acids: CASSEGSGSYNEQFF. The CDR3 coding sequence is TGCGCCAGCAGTGAGGGCAGCGGCTCCTACAATGAGCAGTTCTTC.

The V gene is TRBV10-2, the J gene TRBJ2-7; D gene ambiguous. Trimming left V 7 bases short and J 5 bases short, with 9 bases between. This CDR3 comprises 11 residues. The germline V gene has CDR1 WSHSY and CDR2 SAAADI. CDR3 protein: CASTSINEQYF. In DNA form, the CDR3 reads TGCGCCAGCACGTCAATCAACGAGCAGTACTTC.

This sequence joins TRBV7-6 and TRBJ2-1, with D uncertain. The germline V gene has CDR1 SGHVS and CDR2 FNYEAQ. Trimming removed 5 bases from V and 6 bases from J, with 11 bases in between. This CDR3 is 13 amino acids long. The CDR3 DNA reads as TGTGCCAGCAGCCCTCATGGCGGCAATGAGCAGTTCTTC. This sequence encodes CASSPHGGNEQFF.

V usage is TRBV11-2 and J usage is TRBJ2-7; 10 bases match TRBD2. Germline lookup yields CDR1 SGHAT and CDR2 FQNNGV. After removal of 3 bases from V and 1 base from J, the junction contained 0 bases not matched to a gene. The CDR3 runs to 14 residues. The CDR3 region is CASSFSGGSYEQYF. CDR3 DNA sequence: TGTGCCAGCAGCTTTAGCGGGGGGTCCTACGAGCAGTACTTC.

The chain joins TRBV18 to TRBJ2-7; 8 bases are a match to TRBD1. V lost 3 bases, J lost 4 bases, and 5 bases stayed unmatched. The CDR3 runs 14 residues. Germline CDR1 reads KGHSH; CDR2 reads LQKENI. This chain's CDR3 is CASSPDRDVYEQYF. CDR3 DNA: TGTGCCAGCTCACCGGACAGGGATGTTTACGAGCAGTACTTC.

J is TRBJ2-5 and V is TRBV7-6; 7 bases align to TRBD1. This CDR3 spans 17 amino acids. V shed 1 base, J shed 2 bases, and the junction held 10 bases outside the gene matches. Germline-derived CDR1 and CDR2 are SGHVS and FNYEAQ. The CDR3 loop is CASSLVIWDSTQETQYF. CDR3 in DNA: TGTGCCAGCAGCTTAGTAATCTGGGACAGCACGCAAGAGACCCAGTACTTC.

In this sample, this clone turned up once. J is TRBJ2-5 and V is TRBV5-4, with D unresolved. Germline CDR1 reads SGHNT; CDR2 reads YYREEE (reference sequence). The CDR3 runs 13 residues. V was cut by 0 bases and J by 5 bases, with 8 bases left in between. The CDR3 region is CASSLAAMETQYF. In DNA, the CDR3 is TGTGCCAGCAGCTTGGCCGCGATGGAGACCCAGTACTTC.

CDR3 residues: CASSLGTGGSYEQYF. Here the CDR3 DNA reads TGTGCCAGCAGCCTCGGGACAGGGGGCAGCTACGAGCAGTACTTC. The genes are TRBV7-8 and TRBJ2-7, with 12 bases fitting TRBD1. CDR3 length equals 15 residues. With 5 bases clipped from V and 3 bases from J, the junction kept 5 bases outside the gene matches. CDR1 is SGHVS and CDR2 is FQNEAQ in the germline V gene.

This rearrangement joins TRBV18 to TRBJ2-5; 9 bases line up with TRBD1. The CDR3 consists of 13 residues. Germline loops: CDR1 KGHSH, CDR2 LQKENI. The V gene end was trimmed by 3 bases and the J gene end by 9 bases; junction bases not matched to a gene: 5. CDR3 DNA: TGTGCCAGCTCACCGTCCCGGGACAGGGCCCAGTACTTC. Its translation is CASSPSRDRAQYF.

V gene TRBV28 combines with J gene TRBJ1-1; 8 positions match TRBD1. CDR3 length: 13 amino acids. The junction had 2 bases not matched to a gene; V was cut back by 2 bases and J by 6 bases. Germline CDR1 MDHEN, CDR2 SYDVKM. The CDR3 spells CASSLPTGAEAFF. CDR3 DNA sequence: TGTGCCAGCAGTTTACCGACAGGGGCTGAAGCTTTCTTT. The full variable domain, rest sourced from reference TRBV28 and TRBJ1-1, is DVKVTQSSRYLVKRTGEKVFLECVQDMDHENMFWYRQDPGLGLRLIYFSYDVKMKEKGDIPEGYSVSREKKERFSLILESASTNQTSMYLCASSLPTGAEAFFGQGTRLTVV.

The J gene is TRBJ2-1, the V gene TRBV27, with D possibly matching TRBD2 (5 bases). This CDR3 spans 13 amino acids. Germline V gene data show CDR1 as MNHEY and CDR2 as SMNVEV (reference sequence). The V end was cut by 3 bases, the J end by 2 bases, with 5 bases between. The CDR3: CASSFGAYNEQFF. In DNA form, the CDR3 reads TGTGCCAGCAGTTTCGGGGCCTACAATGAGCAGTTCTTC.

This sequence joins TRBV23-1 and TRBJ2-2; D is undetermined. TRBV23-1 falls under the ORF class, with uncertain function. The length of the CDR3 is 15 residues. The V and J ends lost 3 bases and 5 bases respectively, with 13 bases between them. CDR3 nucleotides: TGCGCCAGCAGTCAGGTACAGCGATGGACCGGGGAGCTGTTTTTT. Protein product: CASSQVQRWTGELFF.

This clone was observed a single time. The chain couples TRBV7-7 to TRBJ2-2; 7 bases align to TRBD2. Germline CDR1 and CDR2: SSHAT and FNYEAQ (reference sequence). The CDR3 consists of 13 residues. J gave up 5 bases and V 8 bases, and 5 bases lay outside the gene matches. The CDR3 loop is CASPGGRTGELFF. For the CDR3, the DNA is TGTGCCAGCCCGGGAGGACGGACCGGGGAGCTGTTTTTT. Based on the CDR3 plus reference TRBV7-7 and TRBJ2-2, the full variable domain is GAGVSQSPRYKVTKRGQDVTLRCDPISSHATLYWYQQALGQGPEFLTYFNYEAQPDKSGLPSDRFSAERPEGSISTLTIQRTEQRDSAMYRCASPGGRTGELFFGEGSRLTVL.

V usage is TRBV27 and J usage is TRBJ1-2; possibly TRBD1 for D (6 bases). Germline V CDR1 and CDR2: MNHEY, SMNVEV (reference sequence). Trimming took 3 bases from V and 7 from J, leaving 12 bases between them. The CDR3 covers 13 residues. The CDR3: CASSLGSGVGYTF. For the CDR3, the DNA is TGTGCCAGCAGTTTGGGGTCAGGGGTTGGCTACACCTTC.

This clone showed up just once. This chain links TRBV28 with TRBJ2-7, with D unclear. The CDR3 runs to 14 residues. V lost 5 bases and J lost 7, with 18 bases in between. Germline V gene lookup returns CDR1 MDHEN and CDR2 SYDVKM. The CDR3 DNA reads as TGTGCCAGCAGTGGCGCCCCGCTGGGGTCTGAGCAGTACTTC. Its translation is CASSGAPLGSEQYF.